A selection of T cell receptor beta chains follows, all from one sample in a study of T cell repertoires in cytomegalovirus infection. TCRdb processed the reads anew with MiXCR; each CDR3 protein has one entry. Among some 100,000 distinct CDR3 sequences listed, 23% were seen once. Sequenced material: CD8+ T cells from PBMCs. The origin of the receptors is a human donor in good health (CMV status not recorded). Some clones in this sample may be carry-over from other donors' samples. Both conserved end residues are part of each CDR3. A D gene is named only where the DNA matches it firmly. Rows may omit the clone size; those that give it use once, few, many or a size class.

D gene	clone size	V gene	J gene	CDR3 DNA	CDR3 protein
NA	few	TRBV7-9	TRBJ2-1	TGTGCCAGCAGCTTATTCGCGGGTGGGGTTTTAGATGAGCAGTTCTTC	CASSLFAGGVLDEQFF
NA	few	TRBV7-3	TRBJ2-3	TGTGCCAGCAGCTTAACGTTTGGGCGGGCGGATACGCAGTATTTT	CASSLTFGRADTQYF
TRBD2	few	TRBV12-3/TRBV12-4	TRBJ2-1	TGTGCCAGCAGTTGGACTAGCAATGAGCAGTTCTTC	CASSWTSNEQFF
NA	NA	TRBV12-3/TRBV12-4	TRBJ1-1	TGTGCCAGCAGTTTATACCAGGGTAGTGAAGCTTTCTTT	CASSLYQGSEAFF
TRBD1	many	TRBV10-3	TRBJ1-2	TGTGCCATCACTAGGACAGGGGGCATGGATGGCTACACCTTC	CAITRTGGMDGYTF
TRBD2	NA	TRBV9	TRBJ2-1	TGTGCCAGCAGCGTAGGTGGAGCGGGAGGGCTCGGTGAGCAGTTCTTC	CASSVGGAGGLGEQFF
TRBD1	few	TRBV4-1	TRBJ1-4	TGCGCCAGCAGCCGTAGGGACAGTCCACTTCTAAATGAAAAACTGTTTTTT	CASSRRDSPLLNEKLFF
NA	many	TRBV6-2/TRBV6-3	TRBJ1-5	TGTGCCAGCAGCCTGGGAGGCCCCAATCAGCCCCAGCATTTT	CASSLGGPNQPQHF
NA	few	TRBV6-6	TRBJ1-2	TGTGCCAGCAGTTACGAGGTGGGGAATGGCTACACCTTC	CASSYEVGNGYTF
TRBD1	NA	TRBV27	TRBJ1-2	TGTGCCAGCGCGACAGGGGCCCTTCCCTTCACCTTC	CASATGALPFTF
NA	few	TRBV4-1	TRBJ2-1	TGCGCCAGCAGCCAAGAAAAACTGAGCAATGAGCAGTTCTTC	CASSQEKLSNEQFF
TRBD1	many	TRBV19	TRBJ1-6	TGTGCCAGTATCTCGTCGGACAGGAGGGTTTTGAACTTT	CASISSDRRVLNF
TRBD1	few	TRBV18	TRBJ2-7	TGTGCCAGCTCACCCACCCCGGGACAGGGTTATTACGAGCAGTACTTC	CASSPTPGQGYYEQYF
TRBD1	once	TRBV4-2	TRBJ2-7	TGTGCCAGCAGCACCCGGACAGGGGGGCCGTACGAGCAGTACTTC	CASSTRTGGPYEQYF
TRBD1	NA	TRBV20-1	TRBJ1-4	TGCAGTGCTAGAGAGTATGGGACAGGTGTTTTT	CSAREYGTGVF
NA	NA	TRBV7-9	TRBJ2-5	TGTGCCAGCAGCTTCCCCGGGCCGTACGAGGCCCAGTACTTC	CASSFPGPYEAQYF
NA	NA	TRBV6-8	TRBJ2-1	TGTGCCAGCAGTTACTCGAGGAGGGGCAATGAGCAGTTCTTC	CASSYSRRGNEQFF
NA	NA	TRBV19	TRBJ1-5	TGTGCCAGTAGTCCCGGACAGACTTTTAATAAGCCCCAGCATTTT	CASSPGQTFNKPQHF
NA	NA	TRBV7-9	TRBJ1-2	TGTGCCAGCAGCTTATATTCAGGGAGCGGCTATGGCTACACCTTC	CASSLYSGSGYGYTF
TRBD2	NA	TRBV7-9	TRBJ2-5	TGTGCCAGCAGCTTAAATGGGAGGGCCGGAGAGACCCAGTACTTC	CASSLNGRAGETQYF
NA	many	TRBV7-9	TRBJ1-1	TGTGCCAGCAGCCCCGATGACACTGAAGCTTTCTTT	CASSPDDTEAFF
TRBD1	NA	TRBV3-1	TRBJ2-7	TGTGCCAGCGCGACGGGACAGGCGACCTACGAGCAGTACTTC	CASATGQATYEQYF
NA	NA	TRBV6-5	TRBJ1-5	TGTGCCAGCAGTTACTCGGCAGGGTTGAATCAGCCCCAGCATTTT	CASSYSAGLNQPQHF
NA	few	TRBV27	TRBJ1-2	TGTGCCAGCAGGATAGCAGGGTCAGGGCACTATGGCTACACCTTC	CASRIAGSGHYGYTF
TRBD1	few	TRBV19	TRBJ2-2	TGTGCCAGTGGATACAGGGGTGCGAACACCGGGGAGCTGTTTTTT	CASGYRGANTGELFF
NA	NA	TRBV12-3/TRBV12-4	TRBJ2-1	TGTGCCAGCAGTCCACCAGCGGCAAGCTCCTACAATGAGCAGTTCTTC	CASSPPAASSYNEQFF
NA	NA	TRBV27	TRBJ1-4	TGTGCCAGCAGTTTCGGATGGGGTGAGGGAAAACTGTTTTTT	CASSFGWGEGKLFF
NA	NA	TRBV19	TRBJ1-5	TGTGCCAGTAGTATGCTTGAAGAGAACAATCAGCCCCAGCATTTT	CASSMLEENNQPQHF
NA	many	TRBV7-6	TRBJ2-1	TGTGCCAGCAGCTCCCGCACTGGAAGTGAGCAGTTCTTC	CASSSRTGSEQFF
TRBD2	NA	TRBV20-1	TRBJ2-7	TGCAGTGCCAGAGGTGGACTAGCGCTCTCCTACGAGCAGTACTTC	CSARGGLALSYEQYF
NA	NA	TRBV6-2/TRBV6-3	TRBJ2-1	TGTGCCAGCAGCATCGTCAGGGGTGGGCAGTTCTTC	CASSIVRGGQFF
TRBD2	few	TRBV20-1	TRBJ2-1	TGCAGTGCTTGGACTAGGAGGAGGAATGAGCAGTTCTTC	CSAWTRRRNEQFF
NA	NA	TRBV19	TRBJ2-3	TGTGCCAGTAGTATTACCCCAGATACGCAGTATTTT	CASSITPDTQYF
NA	few	TRBV11-2	TRBJ2-7	TGTGCCAGCAGCTTTGGGGGCGTTTACGAGCAGTACTTC	CASSFGGVYEQYF
NA	many	TRBV10-3	TRBJ1-4	TGTGCCATCAGTGACGAAGGGGATGAAAAACTGTTTTTT	CAISDEGDEKLFF